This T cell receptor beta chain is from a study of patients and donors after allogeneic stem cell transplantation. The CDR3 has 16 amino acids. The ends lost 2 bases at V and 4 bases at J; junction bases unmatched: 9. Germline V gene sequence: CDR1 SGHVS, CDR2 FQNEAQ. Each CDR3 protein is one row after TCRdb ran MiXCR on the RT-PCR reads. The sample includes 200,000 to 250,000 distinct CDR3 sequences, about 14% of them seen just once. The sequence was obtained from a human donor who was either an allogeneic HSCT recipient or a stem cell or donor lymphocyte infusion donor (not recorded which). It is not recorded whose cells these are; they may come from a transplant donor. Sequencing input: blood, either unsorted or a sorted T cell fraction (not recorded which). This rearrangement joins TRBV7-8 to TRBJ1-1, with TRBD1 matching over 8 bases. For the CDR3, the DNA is TGTGCCAGCAGCTTATTGACAGGGGAGGTGCGCACTGAAGCTTTCTTT. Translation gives CASSLLTGEVRTEAFF.